This T cell receptor beta chain was recorded in a study of identifying expanded T cells in peripheral blood. The V gene lost 10 bases and the J gene lost 4 bases, with 20 bases spanning the gap. Germline CDR1 ENHRY, CDR2 SYGVKD. The CDR3 runs 16 residues. The repertoire was sequenced with immunoSEQ multiplex PCR; TCRdb's copy has only in-frame clones and lacks some. The data contain 95,000 to 100,000 clones, approximately 90% of them singletons. The TCR originated in a person aged 18 to 75 in good health. The sample comprised blood. The chain has TRBV10-3 and TRBJ2-6; possibly TRBD1 for D (7 bases). This CDR3 is CASSPEGAGGANVLTF. Here the CDR3 DNA reads TGTGCCAGCAGCCCCGAGGGGGCGGGGGGGGCCAACGTCCTGACTTTC.